The following is a T cell receptor (beta chain) sequence with its context. This sample was taken from a study of blood T cell repertoires in COVID-19. Study information: Both acute and convalescent COVID-19 samples were obtained from the United States, Italy and Spain. T cells, B-cell-depleted T cells, or PBMCs provided the cDNA or gDNA that served as material.

This CDR3 has 18 amino acids. Germline-derived CDR1 and CDR2 are MNHEY and SMNVEV (reference sequence). V was pared by 5 bases and J by 4 bases, with 13 bases of the junction left unmatched. Authors' analysis steps: Reference gene primer amplification yielded estimated nucleated cell counts. Assay used: immunoSEQ multiplex PCR; TCRdb lists only in-frame clones, some missing. V and J calls and clone size are those listed in that table; D and trimming were worked out from the DNA. The profile shows 70,000 or so clones, about nine tenths of them singletons. This TCR derives from a woman over 75 with active or convalescent COVID-19. This chain links TRBV27 with TRBJ1-6; 8 bases agree with TRBD1. The sequencing input was peripheral blood. Written as DNA, the CDR3 is TGTGCCAGCAGTACAGCCTCTTCAGGGGGCAGGTATAATTCACCCCTCCACTTT. Translation gives CASSTASSGGRYNSPLHF.